One T cell receptor beta chain is described in this entry. Plated together were around 200,000 CFSE-labeled responder cells and around 200,000 irradiated, violet-dye-labeled stimulator cells. The sample originates from a study of graft-versus-host responses after intestinal transplantation. Germline loops: CDR1 MNHNS, CDR2 SASEGT. Trimming took 10 bases from V and 6 from J; bases not matched to a gene: 12. This CDR3 spans 13 amino acids. Sequencing used immunoSEQ multiplex PCR; TCRdb keeps in-frame clones, though not all of them. Altogether 13,000 or so clones are present, 35% being singletons, with the ten largest covering more than 2.5%.

The chain is built from TRBV6-1 and TRBJ2-7; 7 bases agree with TRBD1. The origin of this receptor is a human patient who received an intestinal transplant. This material consisted of alloreactive CD8+ T cells from a mixed lymphocyte reaction culture, taken before intestinal transplant. The subset: CFSE-low proliferating T cells sorted from approximately 6-day pre-transplant mixed lymphocyte reaction (GvH or HvG direction). For the CDR3, the DNA is TGTGCCACCATAGGGGACAGCCCTCGCGAGCAGTACTTC. It codes for CATIGDSPREQYF.